The clone carrying this TCR beta chain came up a few times. The CDR3 has 12 residues. The ends were cut back, 7 bases at V and 11 bases at J, with 17 bases in the middle. Per the germline V gene, CDR1 is SGHNT and CDR2 is YENEEA. This specimen comes from a study of a mutant IDH1 vaccine in newly diagnosed glioma. Overall study: Therapy received beforehand was radiotherapy, temozolomide, or both, with most patients given both.

As to time point: baseline, week 1 (first vaccination visit). The treatment denotes: pre-vaccination baseline after standard-of-care therapy. Repertoires were generated with immunoSEQ multiplex PCR, while TCRdb's copy carries only in-frame clones and drops some. The sample lists some 100,000 clones, about four fifths occurring once. The rearrangement links TRBV11-3 to TRBJ1-1, with a possible D match to TRBD1 (5 bases). This clonotype was sampled from a woman aged 50 to 65 with glioma. The sequencing here drew on PBMCs, taken from a glioma patient treated with radiotherapy, temozolomide or both. This chain's CDR3 is CASTNTGTAAFF. The CDR3 DNA is TGTGCCAGCACCAACACCGGGACTGCGGCTTTCTTT.